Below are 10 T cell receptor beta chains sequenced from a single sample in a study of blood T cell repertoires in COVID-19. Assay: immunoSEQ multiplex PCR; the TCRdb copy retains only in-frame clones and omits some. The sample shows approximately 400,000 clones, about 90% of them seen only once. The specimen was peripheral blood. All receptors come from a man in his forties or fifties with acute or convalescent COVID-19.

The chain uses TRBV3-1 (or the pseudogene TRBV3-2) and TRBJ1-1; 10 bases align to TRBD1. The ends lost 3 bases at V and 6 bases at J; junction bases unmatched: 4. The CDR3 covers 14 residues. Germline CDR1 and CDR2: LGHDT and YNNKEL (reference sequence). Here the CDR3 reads CASSQGQGLPEAFF. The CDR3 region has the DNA TGTGCCAGCAGCCAGGGACAGGGGCTCCCTGAAGCTTTCTTT.

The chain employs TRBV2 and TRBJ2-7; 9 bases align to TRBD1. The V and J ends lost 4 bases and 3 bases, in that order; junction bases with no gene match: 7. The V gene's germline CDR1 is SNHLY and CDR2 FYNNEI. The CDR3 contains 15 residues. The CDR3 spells CASSVYRGRIYEQYF. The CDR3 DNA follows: TGTGCCAGCAGTGTATACAGGGGGCGAATCTACGAGCAGTACTTC.

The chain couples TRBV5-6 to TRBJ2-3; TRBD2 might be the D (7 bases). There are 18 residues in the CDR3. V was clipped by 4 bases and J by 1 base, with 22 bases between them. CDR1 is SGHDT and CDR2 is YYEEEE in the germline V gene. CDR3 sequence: CASSLGWGGGEGTDTQYF. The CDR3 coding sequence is TGTGCCAGCAGCCTCGGTTGGGGAGGGGGGGAAGGCACAGATACGCAGTATTTT.

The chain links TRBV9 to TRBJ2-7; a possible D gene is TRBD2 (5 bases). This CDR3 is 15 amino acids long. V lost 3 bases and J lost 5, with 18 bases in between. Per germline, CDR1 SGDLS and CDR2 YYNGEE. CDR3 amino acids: CASSAFGVNSHEQYF. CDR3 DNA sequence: TGTGCCAGCAGCGCCTTCGGGGTGAATTCCCACGAGCAGTACTTC.

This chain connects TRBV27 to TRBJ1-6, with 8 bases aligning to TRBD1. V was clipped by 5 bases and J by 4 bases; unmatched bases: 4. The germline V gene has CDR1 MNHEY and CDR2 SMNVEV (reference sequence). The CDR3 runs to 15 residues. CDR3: CASSPQGAYNSPLHF. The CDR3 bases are TGTGCCAGCAGTCCCCAGGGGGCGTATAATTCACCCCTCCACTTT.

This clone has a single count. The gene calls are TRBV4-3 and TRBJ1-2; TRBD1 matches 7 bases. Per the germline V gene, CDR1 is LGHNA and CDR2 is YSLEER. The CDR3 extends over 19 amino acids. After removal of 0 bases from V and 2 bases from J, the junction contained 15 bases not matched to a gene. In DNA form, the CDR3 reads TGCGCCAGCAGCCAAGATCTGCGTGGGACAGACGGCCCAAACTATGGCTACACCTTC. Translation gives CASSQDLRGTDGPNYGYTF.

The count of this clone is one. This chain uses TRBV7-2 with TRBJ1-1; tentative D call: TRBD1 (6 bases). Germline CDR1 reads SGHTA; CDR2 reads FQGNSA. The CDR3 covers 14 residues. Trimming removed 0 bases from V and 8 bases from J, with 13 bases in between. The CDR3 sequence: CASSLAGTRNEAFF. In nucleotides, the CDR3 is TGTGCCAGCAGCTTAGCTGGGACACGAAACGAAGCTTTCTTT.

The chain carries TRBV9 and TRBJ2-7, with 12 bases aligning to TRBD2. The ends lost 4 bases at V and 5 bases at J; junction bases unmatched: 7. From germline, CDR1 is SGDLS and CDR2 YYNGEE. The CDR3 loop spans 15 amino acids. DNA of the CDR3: TGTGCCAGCAGCCCAGGACTAGCGGGACCCCACGAGCAGTACTTC. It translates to CASSPGLAGPHEQYF.

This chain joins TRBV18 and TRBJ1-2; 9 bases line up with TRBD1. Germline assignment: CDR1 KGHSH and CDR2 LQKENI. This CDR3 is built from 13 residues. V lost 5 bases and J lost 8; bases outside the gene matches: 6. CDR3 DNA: TGTGCCAGCTCAGAAACAGGGGGCAACGGCTACACCTTC. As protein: CASSETGGNGYTF.

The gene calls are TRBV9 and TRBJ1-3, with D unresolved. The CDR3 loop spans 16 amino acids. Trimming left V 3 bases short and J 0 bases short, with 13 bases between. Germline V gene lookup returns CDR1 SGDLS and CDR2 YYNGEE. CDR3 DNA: TGTGCCAGCAGCGGCCGACTTGCCATCTCTGGAAACACCATATATTTT. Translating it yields CASSGRLAISGNTIYF.